Listed below are T cell receptor beta chains from one sample, sequenced in a study of blood T cell repertoires in COVID-19. Only in-frame clones appear in the TCRdb table, and some are missing; sequencing was by immunoSEQ multiplex PCR. The profile shows under 200,000 clones, around 77% of them singletons. Input material: peripheral blood. The source of these receptors is a man aged 65 to 85 with acute or convalescent COVID-19. CDR3s include the opening cysteine and the closing phenylalanine or tryptophan. D genes are given only for firm matches. The listing skips clone size in some rows; elsewhere it reads once, few, many or a size class.

-,TRBJ2-1,TRBV25-1,-,CASSASLGLRNEQFF,TGTGCCAGCAGTGCCTCATTAGGTCTGAGGAATGAGCAGTTCTTC
-,TRBJ2-7,TRBV19,-,CASSPLSGYEQYF,TGTGCCAGTAGTCCACTGTCGGGCTACGAGCAGTACTTC
once,TRBJ1-1,TRBV27,-,CASSYAPPGNTEAFF,TGTGCCAGCAGTTATGCCCCCCCGGGGAACACTGAAGCTTTCTTT
once,TRBJ1-4,TRBV10-3,TRBD1,CAISEGTGAGKLFF,TGTGCCATCAGTGAGGGGACAGGGGCGGGAAAACTGTTTTTT
-,TRBJ2-7,TRBV7-8,-,CASSADRWYEQYF,TGTGCCAGCAGCGCCGACAGGTGGTACGAGCAGTACTTC
-,TRBJ1-2,TRBV5-8,-,CASSFGGYYGYTF,TGTGCCAGCAGCTTCGGGGGGTACTATGGCTACACCTTC
-,TRBJ2-7,TRBV10-3,TRBD1,CAIRTETGGEQYF,TGTGCCATCAGGACGGAGACAGGGGGCGAGCAGTACTTC
-,TRBJ2-1,TRBV7-2,TRBD2,CASSRTSDLTGEQFF,TGTGCCAGCAGCCGGACTAGCGACTTAACGGGTGAGCAGTTCTTC
-,TRBJ2-5,TRBV7-2,-,CASSQAVSLVGTQYF,TGTGCCAGCAGCCAAGCGGTTAGTCTAGTAGGGACCCAGTACTTC
-,TRBJ1-1,TRBV28,TRBD1,CASSLGDRGNTEAFF,TGTGCCAGCAGTTTGGGGGACAGGGGGAACACTGAAGCTTTCTTT
-,TRBJ2-2,TRBV6-5,-,CASSYLSGGELFF,TGTGCCAGCAGTTACCTTAGTGGCGGGGAGCTGTTTTTT
-,TRBJ2-5,TRBV12-5,-,CASGLVLAGAETQYF,TGTGCTAGTGGTTTGGTATTGGCAGGGGCAGAGACCCAGTACTTC
-,TRBJ1-1,TRBV10-2,-,CASKPGVLGRLSTEAFF,TGCGCCAGCAAACCGGGGGTTTTAGGCCGATTGAGCACTGAAGCTTTCTTT
-,TRBJ1-5,TRBV12-5,-,CASGLGEQPQHF,TGTGCTAGTGGTCTTGGGGAGCAGCCCCAGCATTTT
-,TRBJ2-7,TRBV6-5,-,CASSPAKTYEQYF,TGTGCCAGCAGTCCTGCGAAGACATACGAGCAGTACTTC
-,TRBJ1-5,TRBV6-2/TRBV6-3,TRBD1,CASSTGGAQPQHF,TGTGCCAGCAGTACAGGGGGCGCGCAGCCCCAGCATTTT
few,TRBJ2-2,TRBV11-2,TRBD2,CASSLRLAGQDGELFF,TGTGCCAGCAGCTTACGTCTAGCGGGGCAGGACGGGGAGCTGTTTTTT
few,TRBJ2-7,TRBV7-2,TRBD1,CASSLGGTGAYEQYF,TGTGCCAGCAGCCTAGGGGGGACAGGAGCCTACGAGCAGTACTTC
-,TRBJ2-1,TRBV29-1,TRBD2,CSVEERLAGEGEQFF,TGCAGCGTTGAAGAACGACTAGCGGGAGAGGGGGAGCAGTTCTTC
few,TRBJ2-1,TRBV7-2,-,CASSDRLNYNEQFF,TGTGCCAGCAGCGACCGACTCAACTACAATGAGCAGTTCTTC
-,TRBJ2-1,TRBV7-9,TRBD2,CASSSGLAGYNEQFF,TGTGCCAGCAGCTCGGGACTAGCGGGATACAATGAGCAGTTCTTC
-,TRBJ2-5,TRBV5-4,-,CASSQNSETQYF,TGTGCCAGCAGCCAGAATTCTGAGACCCAGTACTTC
many,TRBJ1-4,TRBV12-3/TRBV12-4,-,CASSFSVEKLFF,TGTGCCAGCAGTTTCTCAGTTGAAAAACTGTTTTTT
-,TRBJ1-2,TRBV6-6,TRBD1,CASSPPGQGYYGYTF,TGTGCCAGCAGTCCTCCGGGACAGGGATACTATGGCTACACCTTC
-,TRBJ1-1,TRBV19,-,CASRSNVGGRPTEAFF,TGTGCCAGTAGAAGCAACGTAGGTGGGAGACCCACTGAAGCTTTCTTT
-,TRBJ2-1,TRBV7-8,-,CASSLDRVGGEQFF,TGTGCCAGCAGCCTCGACAGGGTGGGGGGTGAGCAGTTCTTC
-,TRBJ2-2,TRBV24-1,-,CATRTQNTGELFF,TGTGCCACCAGGACACAGAACACCGGGGAGCTGTTTTTT
few,TRBJ2-1,TRBV10-2,-,CASGILDGEQFF,TGCGCCAGCGGAATACTAGATGGTGAGCAGTTCTTC
once,TRBJ2-5,TRBV7-2,-,CASSPGLEETQYF,TGTGCCAGCAGCCCGGGACTGGAAGAGACCCAGTACTTC
once,TRBJ1-2,TRBV6-5,TRBD1,CASSRDRAGGYTF,TGTGCCAGCAGTCGCGACAGGGCTGGTGGCTACACCTTC
once,TRBJ2-6,TRBV7-9,TRBD1,CAKGQGSSGANVLTF,TGTGCCAAAGGACAGGGGAGCTCTGGGGCCAACGTCCTGACTTTC
-,TRBJ2-5,TRBV11-3,TRBD2,CASSLDLVGGETQYF,TGTGCCAGCAGCTTAGATCTCGTCGGGGGGGAGACCCAGTACTTC
-,TRBJ1-3,TRBV12-3/TRBV12-4,-,CASRGSGNTIYF,TGTGCCAGCAGGGGCTCAGGAAACACCATATATTTT
-,TRBJ1-5,TRBV11-3,TRBD1,CASRWWRTGHQPQHF,TGTGCCAGCAGGTGGTGGAGGACAGGGCATCAGCCCCAGCATTTT
-,TRBJ2-5,TRBV21-1,-,CASSPGQGKETQYF,TGTGCCAGCAGTCCGGGACAGGGTAAGGAGACCCAGTACTTC
-,TRBJ2-1,TRBV6-5,-,CASSPGDNEQFF,TGTGCCAGCAGTCCCGGGGACAATGAGCAGTTCTTC
-,TRBJ2-5,TRBV6-5,-,CASSGISIEEETQYF,TGTGCCAGCAGCGGAATTTCAATAGAGGAAGAGACCCAGTACTTC
-,TRBJ2-5,TRBV9,TRBD2,CASSPNWGGVETQYF,TGTGCCAGCAGCCCCAACTGGGGGGGGGTAGAGACCCAGTACTTC
once,TRBJ1-2,TRBV7-8,-,CASSRGAVGYGYTF,TGTGCCAGCAGCCGGGGAGCGGTAGGCTATGGCTACACCTTC
-,TRBJ1-3,TRBV5-4,TRBD1,CASSYRGSGNTIYF,TGTGCCAGCAGCTACAGGGGATCTGGAAACACCATATATTTT
-,TRBJ2-5,TRBV30,-,CAWEGGEETQYF,TGTGCCTGGGAGGGCGGGGAAGAGACCCAGTACTTC
-,TRBJ2-3,TRBV10-3,TRBD2,CAIRGLAGDTDTQYF,TGTGCCATCAGGGGACTAGCGGGGGACACAGATACGCAGTATTTT
-,TRBJ2-3,TRBV19,-,CASSIGGGLRTDTQYF,TGTGCCAGTAGTATAGGGGGGGGGCTCCGCACAGATACGCAGTATTTT
-,TRBJ1-1,TRBV13,TRBD1,CASSLTGRTEAFF,TGTGCCAGCAGCTTGACAGGGCGCACTGAAGCTTTCTTT
-,TRBJ1-5,TRBV28,TRBD1,CASSIGQGNQPQHF,TGTGCCAGCAGTATCGGACAGGGGAATCAGCCCCAGCATTTT
-,TRBJ2-2,TRBV18,TRBD1,CASSLEGQGTGELFF,TGTGCCAGCTCACTCGAAGGACAGGGGACCGGGGAGCTGTTTTTT
-,TRBJ1-2,TRBV24-1,TRBD1,CATSDAPGTGFNYGYTF,TGTGCCACCAGTGATGCCCCCGGGACAGGGTTTAACTATGGCTACACCTTC
-,TRBJ1-2,TRBV2,TRBD1,CASRWGGTGYGYTF,TGTGCCAGCAGGTGGGGGGGGACAGGCTATGGCTACACCTTC
-,TRBJ2-7,TRBV25-1,-,CASSEGLHYEQYF,TGTGCCAGCAGTGAGGGGCTCCACTACGAGCAGTACTTC
-,TRBJ2-3,TRBV4-3,TRBD2,CASSQEGPGGADTQYF,TGCGCCAGCAGCCAAGAGGGGCCGGGAGGTGCAGATACGCAGTATTTT
-,TRBJ2-1,TRBV5-4,-,CASSRDSYNEQFF,TGTGCCAGCAGCCGGGACTCCTACAATGAGCAGTTCTTC
-,TRBJ1-5,TRBV27,-,CASSSLTGTGDNQPQHF,TGTGCCAGCAGTTCCTTAACAGGGACGGGTGACAATCAGCCCCAGCATTTT
few,TRBJ1-2,TRBV6-5,-,CASRAGDYGYTF,TGTGCCAGCAGGGCAGGGGACTATGGCTACACCTTC
-,TRBJ2-7,TRBV2,-,CASSLQDYEQYF,TGTGCCAGCAGCCTACAGGACTACGAGCAGTACTTC